Shown below are 24 T cell receptor beta chains from a single sample sequenced in a study of beta chain features in type 1 diabetes. The isolated RNA, all of it, was reverse transcribed, so expressed TCRB transcripts were what got sequenced. Sequencing was performed with immunoSEQ multiplex PCR; in TCRdb, only in-frame clones are kept and a portion is missing. The table lists some 150,000 clones, approximately 10% of them singletons, with about 0.6% in the top ten. The sequenced material came from central memory CD4+ T cells from blood. These TCRs come from a woman in her thirties or forties in good health.

V usage is TRBV7-8 and J usage is TRBJ2-7; 8 nucleotides line up with TRBD1. The ends lost 6 bases at V and 3 bases at J; junction bases unmatched: 4. Germline loops: CDR1 SGHVS, CDR2 FQNEAQ. CDR3 length: 13 residues. The CDR3 nucleotides are TGTGCCAGCAGAGGTGGACAGGGCTACGAGCAGTACTTC. Translating it yields CASRGGQGYEQYF. Full variable domain (remainder filled in from reference TRBV7-8 and TRBJ2-7): GAGVSQSPRYKVAKRGQDVALRCDPISGHVSLFWYQQALGQGPEFLTYFQNEAQLDKSGLPSDRFFAERPEGSVSTLKIQRTQQEDSAVYLCASRGGQGYEQYFGPGTRLTVT.

This clone was detected a few times. The V call is TRBV4-3, the J call TRBJ1-4; possible D gene TRBD1, 6 bases. There are 13 residues in the CDR3. The V gene lost 1 base and the J gene lost 13 bases, with 13 bases spanning the gap. Germline CDR1 reads LGHNA; CDR2 reads YSLEER. The CDR3 DNA sequence: TGCGCCAGCAGCCAAGGTCTACAGGGTCCACTGTTTTTT. Residues: CASSQGLQGPLFF.

The table lists this clone with a few counts. The genes are TRBV5-1 and TRBJ1-2, with a possible D match to TRBD1 (5 bases). The CDR3 is 14 residues long. The germline gives CDR1 SGHRS, CDR2 YFSETQ. Trimming removed 7 bases from V and 6 bases from J, with 19 bases in between. DNA for the CDR3: TGCGCCAGCGGAAGGGACTCAAGTATGGATGGCTACACCTTC. It translates to CASGRDSSMDGYTF.

This clone was counted many times. CDR3 loop: CAIRSDTDYEQYF. The CDR3 coding sequence is TGTGCCATCAGATCTGACACAGACTACGAGCAGTACTTC. This chain links TRBV10-3 with TRBJ2-7; D unresolved. CDR3 size: 13 residues. Germline V gives CDR1 ENHRY, CDR2 SYGVKD. V was clipped by 6 bases and J by 3 bases, with 12 bases between them.

This clone was counted a few times. The rearrangement links TRBV19 to TRBJ2-2; D perhaps matches TRBD2 (6 bases). V was trimmed by 3 bases and J by 7 bases, leaving 15 bases between them. CDR3 length: 15 amino acids. The germline V gene encodes CDR1 LNHDA and CDR2 SQIVND (reference sequence). In nucleotides, the CDR3 is TGTGCCAGTAGTATCCCTCCCTCGGGGGACGGGGAGCTGTTTTTT. Residues: CASSIPPSGDGELFF.

The chain has TRBV9 and TRBJ2-5; TRBD2 is a possible D gene (7 bases). This CDR3 spans 15 amino acids. Trimming shortened V by 1 base and J by 4 bases, and 14 bases separated the two germline ends. Germline V gene data show CDR1 as SGDLS and CDR2 as YYNGEE. The CDR3 DNA reads as TGTGCCAGCAGCGTAAGTCCGGGGGGCCGAGAGACCCAGTACTTC. As protein: CASSVSPGGRETQYF.

This clone was found a few times. The chain is built from TRBV2 and TRBJ2-3; D is undetermined. Germline V gene sequence: CDR1 SNHLY, CDR2 FYNNEI. The CDR3 is made up of 11 amino acids. V lost 7 bases and J lost 4, with 6 bases in between. The CDR3 DNA sequence: TGTGCCAGCACGCGGTCAGATACGCAGTATTTT. It translates to CASTRSDTQYF.

The V gene is TRBV10-1, the J gene TRBJ2-1; TRBD1 is a possible D gene (6 bases). With 6 bases removed from V and 9 bases from J, the gap between germline ends came to 12 bases. The germline V gene encodes CDR1 WNHNN and CDR2 SYGVQD (reference sequence). The CDR3 covers 12 residues. CDR3 sequence reads: CASSLRGAEQFF. As DNA, the CDR3 is TGCGCCAGCAGCCTCAGGGGAGCTGAGCAGTTCTTC.

The chain uses TRBV29-1 and TRBJ2-1; a weak D match, TRBD2 (7 bases). The CDR3 runs 13 residues. V was trimmed by 3 bases and J by 8 bases, leaving 14 bases between them. From germline, CDR1 is SQVTM and CDR2 ANQGSEA. DNA of the CDR3: TGCAGCGTTGATGGGGGGGCTCGAGATGAGCAGTTCTTC. As protein: CSVDGGARDEQFF.

The chain joins TRBV4-3 to TRBJ2-7; 9 bases match TRBD1. Unmatched junction bases numbered 5, after V lost 0 bases and J lost 5 bases. CDR1 and CDR2 from the germline V gene are LGHNA and YSLEER. This CDR3 is 15 amino acids long. The CDR3 bases are TGCGCCAGCAGCCAAGAAGGGGGACAGGGCCACGAGCAGTACTTC. Protein product: CASSQEGGQGHEQYF.

This chain uses TRBV7-9 with TRBJ2-1, with D perhaps matching TRBD1 (6 bases). The CDR3 length is 14 residues. Trimming pared 5 bases from V and 7 bases from J, leaving 15 bases between. Germline V gene data show CDR1 as SEHNR and CDR2 as FQNEAQ (reference sequence). This CDR3 is CASSVSGTTNEQFF. The CDR3 region has the DNA TGTGCCAGCAGCGTCTCCGGGACAACAAATGAGCAGTTCTTC.

The V call is TRBV25-1, the J call TRBJ2-3; D is perhaps TRBD2 (6 bases). CDR1 and CDR2 from the germline V gene are MGHDK and SYGVNS. The length of the CDR3 is 15 residues. V lost 5 bases to trimming and J lost 1 base, with 13 bases between them. The CDR3 DNA is TGTGCCAGCAGTCTCCGGGGGAGCGGCACAGATACGCAGTATTTT. Protein: CASSLRGSGTDTQYF.

V is TRBV5-1 and J is TRBJ1-1; tentative D call: TRBD1 (6 bases). The germline V gene encodes CDR1 SGHRS and CDR2 YFSETQ. The germline V and J ends were trimmed by 6 bases and 3 bases, with 12 bases remaining between them. This CDR3 has 13 amino acids. The CDR3 DNA is TGCGCCAGCAAGGTACAGGGCTACACTGAAGCTTTCTTT. It is translated as CASKVQGYTEAFF.

This clone was counted ten times or more. The V call is TRBV14, the J call TRBJ2-1; 13 bases align to TRBD2. The ends lost 4 bases at V and 6 bases at J; junction bases unmatched: 6. The CDR3 totals 16 residues. The V gene's germline CDR1 is SGHDN and CDR2 FVKESK. CDR3 residues: CASSRLGLAGSNEQFF. CDR3 nucleotide sequence: TGTGCCAGCAGCCGCCTGGGACTAGCGGGGTCCAATGAGCAGTTCTTC.

This clone was detected only a few times. The gene calls are TRBV7-9 and TRBJ2-1; D gene ambiguous. Germline CDR1 and CDR2: SEHNR and FQNEAQ (reference sequence). The V end was cut by 5 bases, the J end by 3 bases, with 11 bases between. This CDR3 is 14 amino acids long. Here the CDR3 DNA reads TGTGCCAGCAGCCGACACGACGGCTACAATGAGCAGTTCTTC. This gives the protein CASSRHDGYNEQFF.

The chain has TRBV14 and TRBJ2-7, with TRBD1 matching 9 bases. The CDR3 runs 18 residues. V shed 0 bases and J 4 bases; nucleotides not matched to a gene: 13. Germline lookup yields CDR1 SGHDN and CDR2 FVKESK. The CDR3 DNA reads as TGTGCCAGCAGCCAAGATCTAGGGCAAACAGGGGGCCTTTACGAGCAGTACTTC. Amino acid sequence: CASSQDLGQTGGLYEQYF.

Ten or more counts support this clone. The rearrangement joins TRBV29-1 to TRBJ2-2, with TRBD1 matching over 7 bases. CDR1 SQVTM and CDR2 ANQGSEA come from the germline V gene. This CDR3 comprises 12 residues. After removal of 6 bases from V and 6 bases from J, the junction contained 4 bases not matched to a gene. The CDR3 DNA reads as TGCAGCGTAGCGACAGGGCCCGGGGAGCTGTTTTTT. Encoded protein: CSVATGPGELFF.

There are a few counts of this clone. This CDR3 is also generated by other DNA sequences in the sample. The rearrangement links TRBV6-5 to TRBJ2-7; tentative D call: TRBD2 (6 bases). CDR3 length equals 16 residues. Germline V CDR1 and CDR2: MNHEY, SVGAGI. Deletions cut 0 bases from V and 0 bases from J, with 12 bases between. CDR3 DNA sequence: TGTGCCAGCAGTTACTCTGGGGGAGGTTCCTCCTACGAGCAGTACTTC. Protein sequence: CASSYSGGGSSYEQYF.

The chain uses TRBV5-1 and TRBJ2-5; 10 nucleotides match TRBD1. Unmatched junction bases numbered 7, after V lost 4 bases and J lost 4 bases. The CDR3 totals 15 residues. Germline CDR1 reads SGHRS; CDR2 reads YFSETQ. The CDR3: CASSPGTGATETQYF. The CDR3 region has the DNA TGCGCCAGCAGCCCCGGGACAGGGGCGACAGAGACCCAGTACTTC.

This clone was seen repeatedly, ten times or more. The sample carries other DNA sequences with the same CDR3. The V call is TRBV7-2, the J call TRBJ1-5; the match to TRBD1 covers 8 bases. Trimming took 6 bases from V and 4 from J; bases not matched to a gene: 2. Germline V gene data show CDR1 as SGHTA and CDR2 as FQGNSA. This CDR3 has 13 amino acids. In DNA form, the CDR3 reads TGTGCCAGCAGTTACAGGGGGAATCAGCCCCAGCATTTT. This translates into CASSYRGNQPQHF.

This clone was seen repeatedly, ten times or more. V gene TRBV7-2 combines with J gene TRBJ2-7, with TRBD1 matching over 8 bases. The CDR3 sequence is 15 residues long. V lost 6 bases, J lost 1 base, and 8 bases stayed unmatched. Germline V CDR1 and CDR2: SGHTA, FQGNSA. In nucleotides, the CDR3 is TGTGCCAGCAGTCCGGACAGGGCTAGATCCTACGAGCAGTACTTC. It yields the protein CASSPDRARSYEQYF.

This clone was observed a handful of times. J is TRBJ2-5 and V is TRBV6-5; 8 positions match TRBD1. The end of the DNA is better explained by TRBJ2-7, so the J call may be wrong. Germline CDR1 and CDR2: MNHEY and SVGAGI. CDR3 length: 13 amino acids. CDR3 sequence reads: CASSTDRAHEQYF. The CDR3, as DNA: TGTGCCAGCAGTACGGACAGGGCCCACGAGCAGTACTTC.

This clone was picked up many times. The chain couples TRBV23-1 to TRBJ1-5; D may be TRBD1 (6 bases). TRBV23-1 is noted as an ORF with a role that remains uncertain. Deletions cut 11 bases from V and 4 bases from J, with 12 bases between. CDR3 length equals 12 residues. This CDR3 reads CAHGQLNQPQHF. DNA for the CDR3: TGCGCCCATGGACAGTTGAATCAGCCCCAGCATTTT.

The genes are TRBV19 and TRBJ1-2; D is unresolved. Per germline, CDR1 LNHDA and CDR2 SQIVND (reference sequence). CDR3 size: 16 residues. V shed 7 bases and J shed 4 bases, with 22 bases lying between them. CDR3 loop: CASIAQIGESLYGYTF. The CDR3 DNA reads as TGTGCCAGTATCGCACAAATCGGGGAATCGCTCTATGGCTACACCTTC.